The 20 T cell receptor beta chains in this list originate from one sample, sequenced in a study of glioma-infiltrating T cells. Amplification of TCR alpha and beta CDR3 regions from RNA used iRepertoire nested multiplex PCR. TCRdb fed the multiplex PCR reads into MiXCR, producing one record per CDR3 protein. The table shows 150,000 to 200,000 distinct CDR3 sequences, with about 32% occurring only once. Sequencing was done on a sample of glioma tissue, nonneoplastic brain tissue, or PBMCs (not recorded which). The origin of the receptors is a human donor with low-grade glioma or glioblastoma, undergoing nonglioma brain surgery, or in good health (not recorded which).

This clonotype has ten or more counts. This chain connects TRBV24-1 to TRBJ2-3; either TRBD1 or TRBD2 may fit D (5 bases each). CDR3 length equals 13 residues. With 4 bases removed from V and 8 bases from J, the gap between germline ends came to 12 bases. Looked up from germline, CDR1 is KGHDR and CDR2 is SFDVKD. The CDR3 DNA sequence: TGTGCCACCAGTGAGGGACGACTGGGTACGCAGTATTTT. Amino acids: CATSEGRLGTQYF.

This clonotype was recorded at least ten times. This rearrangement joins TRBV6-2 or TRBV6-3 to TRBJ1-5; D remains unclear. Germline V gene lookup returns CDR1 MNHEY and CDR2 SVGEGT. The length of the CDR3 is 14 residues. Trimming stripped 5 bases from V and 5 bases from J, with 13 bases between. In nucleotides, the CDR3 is TGTGCCAGCAGTACAGCCCAGACCTATCAGCCCCAGCATTTT. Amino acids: CASSTAQTYQPQHF.

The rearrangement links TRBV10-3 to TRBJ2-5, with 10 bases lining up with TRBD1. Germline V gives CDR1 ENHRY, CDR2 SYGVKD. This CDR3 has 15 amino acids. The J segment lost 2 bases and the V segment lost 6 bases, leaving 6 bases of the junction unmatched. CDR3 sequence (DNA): TGTGCCATCAGCCGGGACAGGGGAGAGCAAGAGACCCAGTACTTC. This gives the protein CAISRDRGEQETQYF.

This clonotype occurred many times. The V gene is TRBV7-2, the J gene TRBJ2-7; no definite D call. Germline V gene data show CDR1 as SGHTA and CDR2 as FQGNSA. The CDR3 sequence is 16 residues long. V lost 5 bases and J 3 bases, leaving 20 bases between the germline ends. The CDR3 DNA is TGTGCCAGCAGCCCCCCCGGGTGGGAAGGTGGCTACGAGCAGTACTTC. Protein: CASSPPGWEGGYEQYF. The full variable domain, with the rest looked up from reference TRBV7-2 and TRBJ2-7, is GAGVSQSPSNKVTEKGKDVELRCDPISGHTALYWYRQSLGQGLEFLIYFQGNSAPDKSGLPSDRFSAERTGGSVSTLTIQRTQQEDSAVYLCASSPPGWEGGYEQYFGPGTRLTVT.

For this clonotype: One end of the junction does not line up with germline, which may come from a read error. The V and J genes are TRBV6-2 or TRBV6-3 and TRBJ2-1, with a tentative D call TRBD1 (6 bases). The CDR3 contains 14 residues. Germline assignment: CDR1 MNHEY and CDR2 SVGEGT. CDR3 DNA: TGTGCCAGCAGCCTGGACAGAACCTACAATAAGCAGTTCTTC. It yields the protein CASSLDRTYNKQFF.

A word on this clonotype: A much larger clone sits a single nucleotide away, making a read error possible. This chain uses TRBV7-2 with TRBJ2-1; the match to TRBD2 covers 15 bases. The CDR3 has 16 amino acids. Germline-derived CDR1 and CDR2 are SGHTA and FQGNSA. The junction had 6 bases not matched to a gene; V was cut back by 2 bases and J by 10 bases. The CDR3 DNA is TGTGCCAGCAGCTTACAAGGACTAGCGGGAGGGAACGAGCAGTTCTTC. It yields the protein CASSLQGLAGGNEQFF.

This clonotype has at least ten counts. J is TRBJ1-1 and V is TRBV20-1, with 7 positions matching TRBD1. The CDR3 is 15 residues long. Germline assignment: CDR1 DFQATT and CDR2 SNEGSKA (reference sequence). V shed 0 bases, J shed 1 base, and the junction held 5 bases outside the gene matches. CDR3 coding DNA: TGCAGTGCTAGAGATAGGGACAGAGGGAACACTGAAGCTTTCTTT. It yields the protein CSARDRDRGNTEAFF.

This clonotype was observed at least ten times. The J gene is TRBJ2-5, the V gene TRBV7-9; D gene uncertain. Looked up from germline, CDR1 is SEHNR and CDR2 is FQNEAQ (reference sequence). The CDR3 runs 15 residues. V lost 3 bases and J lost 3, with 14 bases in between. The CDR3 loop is CASSLLPQEEETQYF. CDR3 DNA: TGTGCCAGCAGCTTGCTTCCCCAAGAGGAAGAGACCCAGTACTTC.

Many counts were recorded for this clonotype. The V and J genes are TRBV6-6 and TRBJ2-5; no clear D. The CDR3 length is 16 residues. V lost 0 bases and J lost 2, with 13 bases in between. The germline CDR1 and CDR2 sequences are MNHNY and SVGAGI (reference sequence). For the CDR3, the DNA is TGTGCCAGCAGTTACTCGGGCGTTGGTAGGCAAGAGACCCAGTACTTC. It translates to CASSYSGVGRQETQYF.

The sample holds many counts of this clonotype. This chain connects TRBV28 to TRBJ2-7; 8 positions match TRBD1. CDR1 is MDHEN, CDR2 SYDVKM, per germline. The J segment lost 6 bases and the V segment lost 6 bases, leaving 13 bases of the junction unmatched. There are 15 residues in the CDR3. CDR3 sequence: CASRVAGGAFGEQYF. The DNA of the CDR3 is TGTGCCAGCAGAGTCGCAGGGGGCGCTTTTGGCGAGCAGTACTTC. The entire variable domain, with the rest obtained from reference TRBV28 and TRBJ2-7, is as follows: DVKVTQSSRYLVKRTGEKVFLECVQDMDHENMFWYRQDPGLGLRLIYFSYDVKMKEKGDIPEGYSVSREKKERFSLILESASTNQTSMYLCASRVAGGAFGEQYFGPGTRLTVT.

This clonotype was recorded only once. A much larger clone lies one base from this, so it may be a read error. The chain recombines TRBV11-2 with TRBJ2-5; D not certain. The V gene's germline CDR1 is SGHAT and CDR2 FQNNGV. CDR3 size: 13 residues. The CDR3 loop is CTSSLDLSGTQYF. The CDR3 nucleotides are TGTACCAGCAGCTTAGATCTCTCTGGGACCCAGTACTTC. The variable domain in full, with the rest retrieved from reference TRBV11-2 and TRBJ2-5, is EAGVAQSPRYKIIEKRQSVAFWCNPISGHATLYWYQQILGQGPKLLIQFQNNGVVDDSQLPKDRFSAERLKGVDSTLKIQPAKLEDSAVYLCTSSLDLSGTQYFGPGTRLLVL.

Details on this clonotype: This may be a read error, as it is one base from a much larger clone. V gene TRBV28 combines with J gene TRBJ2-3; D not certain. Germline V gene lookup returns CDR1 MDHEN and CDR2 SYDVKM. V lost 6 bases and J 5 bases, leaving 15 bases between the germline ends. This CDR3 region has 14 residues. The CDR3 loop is CASRRPAPGDTQYF. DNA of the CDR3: TGTGCCAGCAGAAGACCAGCTCCGGGAGATACGCAGTATTTT.

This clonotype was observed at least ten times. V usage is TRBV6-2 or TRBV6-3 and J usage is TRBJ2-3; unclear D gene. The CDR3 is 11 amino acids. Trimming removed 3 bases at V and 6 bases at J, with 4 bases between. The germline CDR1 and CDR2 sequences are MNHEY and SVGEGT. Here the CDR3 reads CASSYGDTQYF. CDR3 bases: TGTGCCAGCAGTTATGGGGATACGCAGTATTTT.

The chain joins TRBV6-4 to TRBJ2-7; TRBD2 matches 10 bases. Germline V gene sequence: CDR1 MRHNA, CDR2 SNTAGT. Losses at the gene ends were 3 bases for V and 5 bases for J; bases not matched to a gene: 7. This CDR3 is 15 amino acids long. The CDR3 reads CASSDASGSYNEQYF. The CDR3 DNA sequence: TGTGCCAGCAGTGATGCTAGCGGGAGTTACAACGAGCAGTACTTC.

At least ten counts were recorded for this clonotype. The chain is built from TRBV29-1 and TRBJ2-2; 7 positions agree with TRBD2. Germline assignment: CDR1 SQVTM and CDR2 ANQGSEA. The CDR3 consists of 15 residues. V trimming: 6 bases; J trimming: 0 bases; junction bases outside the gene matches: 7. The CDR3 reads CSVESGDANTGELFF. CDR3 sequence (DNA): TGCAGCGTGGAGAGCGGGGACGCGAACACCGGGGAGCTGTTTTTT.

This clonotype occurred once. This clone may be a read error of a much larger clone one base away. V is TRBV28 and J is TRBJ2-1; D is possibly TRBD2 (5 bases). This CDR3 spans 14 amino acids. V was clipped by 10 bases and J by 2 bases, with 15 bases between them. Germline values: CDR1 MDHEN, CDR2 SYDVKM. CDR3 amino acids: CAIKLAETYNEQFF. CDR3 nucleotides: TGTGCCATCAAGCTAGCTGAAACCTACAATGAGCAGTTCTTC.

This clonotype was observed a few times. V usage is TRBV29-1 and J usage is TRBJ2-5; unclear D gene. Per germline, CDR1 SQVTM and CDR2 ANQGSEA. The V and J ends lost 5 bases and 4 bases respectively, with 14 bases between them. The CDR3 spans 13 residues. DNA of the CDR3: TGCAGCGTTCGGGTGGCAGGACGAGAGACCCAGTACTTC. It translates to CSVRVAGRETQYF.

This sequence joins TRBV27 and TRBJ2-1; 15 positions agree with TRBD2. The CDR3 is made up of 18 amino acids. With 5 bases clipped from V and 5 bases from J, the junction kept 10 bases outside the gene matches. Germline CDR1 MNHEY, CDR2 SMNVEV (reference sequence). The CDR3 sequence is CASSHPPGLAGGHNEQFF. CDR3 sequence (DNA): TGTGCCAGCAGTCATCCTCCGGGACTAGCGGGAGGTCACAATGAGCAGTTCTTC.

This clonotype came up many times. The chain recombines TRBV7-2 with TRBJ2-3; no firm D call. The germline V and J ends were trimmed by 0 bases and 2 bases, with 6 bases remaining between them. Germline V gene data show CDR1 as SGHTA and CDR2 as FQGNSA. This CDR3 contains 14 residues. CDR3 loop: CASSLAGSTDTQYF. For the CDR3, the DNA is TGTGCCAGCAGCTTAGCGGGTTCCACAGATACGCAGTATTTT.

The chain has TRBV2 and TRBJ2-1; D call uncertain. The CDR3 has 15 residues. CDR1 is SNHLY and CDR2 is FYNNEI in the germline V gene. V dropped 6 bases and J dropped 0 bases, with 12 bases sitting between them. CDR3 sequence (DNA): TGTGCCAGCAGGGCTCGGTGGAGCTCCTACAATGAGCAGTTCTTC. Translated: CASRARWSSYNEQFF.